This T cell receptor beta chain was captured in a study of identical twins. V lost 7 bases to trimming and J lost 0 bases, with 15 bases between them. The CDR3 runs 15 residues. In germline, CDR1 is MDHEN, CDR2 SYDVKM. TCRdb redid the calling of the 5' RACE reads with MiXCR, one entry per CDR3 protein. The profile shows more than 1.5 million distinct CDR3 sequences, under 35% of them singletons. V and J are TRBV28 and TRBJ1-2, with D uncertain. The TCR originated in a newborn girl in good health. Source material: cord blood. CDR3 in amino acids: CASTPRATSNYGYTF. DNA of the CDR3: TGTGCCAGCACCCCGAGGGCAACTTCTAACTATGGCTACACCTTC.